This T cell receptor beta chain was found in a study of cytomegalovirus exposure and HLA in healthy donors. 60 Vbeta and 13 Jbeta primers were used in PCR. The data were produced by immunoSEQ multiplex PCR, yet TCRdb's version contains in-frame clones alone and is incomplete. The data hold under 200,000 clones, with roughly 77% observed a single time. Of note for this clone: The target antigen is unknown.

Trimming cost V 3 bases and J 6 bases, with 11 bases left between them. The CDR3 has 13 residues. Germline lookup yields CDR1 SGHRS and CDR2 YFSETQ. Donors had nominal health at sampling but likely had unrecorded immune exposures. Study conclusions and caveats: The study put roughly 160 TCR beta chains on its list as cytomegalovirus-associated. Sequencing likely generated an artifact that appeared as a cluster of highly shared sequence variants.

The sample taken for sequencing was PBMCs. The source is a male donor in good health and CMV-seronegative. The chain recombines TRBV5-1 with TRBJ2-3; D is unresolved. CDR3 coding DNA: TGCGCCAGCAGCTCAGATCGTCAGGATACGCAGTATTTT. Translated: CASSSDRQDTQYF.